Sequencing of this TCR beta chain was carried out in a study of OX40 agonist ivuxolimab in advanced cancers. The CDR3 covers 16 residues. Unmatched junction bases numbered 10, after V lost 4 bases and J lost 6 bases. Germline lookup yields CDR1 SGHDT and CDR2 YYEEEE. Autoimmune disease history or systemic immunosuppression was exclusionary. Assay used: immunoSEQ multiplex PCR; TCRdb lists only in-frame clones, some missing. The sample has 20,000 to 25,000 clones; 88% are singletons. The sequence came from an adult with an advanced solid tumor such as melanoma, head and neck, liver or kidney cancer. The material sequenced was CD4+ or CD8+ T cells sorted from blood, taken in a trial of the OX40 agonist ivuxolimab. V and J are TRBV5-6 and TRBJ2-1, with TRBD2 identical over 10 bases. The chain's CDR3 is CASSPTSGRALNEQFF. The CDR3 nucleotides are TGTGCCAGCAGCCCGACCAGCGGGAGGGCCCTCAATGAGCAGTTCTTC.